This entry is about one T cell receptor beta chain. Its specificity is not known. The protocol was immunoSEQ multiplex PCR, while the TCRdb copy is restricted to in-frame clones and leaves out a portion. Altogether 400,000 to 450,000 clones are present, over 80% being singletons, with the ten largest covering approximately 1.7%. The source of the sample is a study of Ad26.COV2.S vaccination and SARS-CoV-2 variants. Findings of the study overall: Breadth and depth estimates from TCRs may understate total T cell responses.

This CDR3 region has 15 residues. CDR1 and CDR2 (germline): MNHEY, SMNVEV (reference sequence). Between the trimmed V and J ends, which lost 1 base and 1 base, there was a span of 10 bases. Treatment here: roughly 20 received Ad26.COV2.S at low or high dose, single or two shots; roughly five received placebo; per-sample allocation not given. The samples were gathered on day 63 after the first injection of vaccine or placebo. This sequence was found in a person aged 18-65 years who received the Ad26.COV2.S COVID-19 vaccine or a placebo. Sequenced here: peripheral blood, sampled in a trial of Ad26.COV2.S vaccine versus placebo. The V gene is TRBV27, the J gene TRBJ1-1, with D possibly being TRBD1 (5 bases). The CDR3 is CASSLLGRRNTEAFF. As DNA, the CDR3 is TGTGCCAGCAGTTTATTGGGACGAAGGAACACTGAAGCTTTCTTT.